The clone carrying this T cell receptor (beta chain) has only a few counts. Original methodology: Estimation of nucleated cell counts was performed using reference gene primer amplification. The method was immunoSEQ multiplex PCR; TCRdb's version includes in-frame clones alone and lacks a portion of them. V and J calls and clone size come straight from that table; D and trimming were deduced from the DNA. The sample lists tens of thousands of clones, roughly 85% occurring once. This specimen comes from a study of blood T cell repertoires in COVID-19. Study-wide context: Italy, Spain and the United States were the sources of the convalescent and acute COVID-19 samples. PBMCs, B-cell-depleted T cells, or T cells were the source of the cDNA or gDNA that made up the material.

Germline V gene lookup returns CDR1 MDHEN and CDR2 SYDVKM. The CDR3 spans 14 residues. V dropped 7 bases and J dropped 1; count of bases not matched to a gene: 4. The chain has TRBV28 and TRBJ1-2, with TRBD1 identical over 9 bases. The source is a woman aged 50 to 60 with active COVID-19. Sequenced material: peripheral blood. The CDR3 DNA reads as TGTGCCAGCAAACAGGGGGCAAGTAACTATGGCTACACCTTC. Protein: CASKQGASNYGYTF.